The 15 T cell receptor beta chains below were found in one sample sequenced in a study of circulating tumor DNA in untreated peripheral T-cell lymphoma. Here immunoSEQ multiplex PCR was the method, and the copy in TCRdb shows in-frame clones only, minus some. The data show about 10,000 clones, with about 75% seen just once and about a third held by the top ten. Sequenced sample: tumor tissue. These receptors were collected from a human donor with peripheral T-cell lymphoma.

The genes are TRBV1 and TRBJ2-7; whether TRBD1, the table's D call, matches the DNA was not checked. TRBV1 is marked as a pseudogene. The CDR3 contains 13 residues. CDR3 DNA: TGCGCCAGCAGCCAAGACAGGGGGGACGAGCAGTACTTC. Translation: CASSQDRGDEQYF.

The chain carries TRBV5-1 and TRBJ1-2, with D possibly matching TRBD1 (5 bases). From germline, CDR1 is SGHRS and CDR2 YFSETQ. The CDR3 runs 15 residues. Trimming pared 4 bases from V and 0 bases from J, leaving 13 bases between. CDR3: CASSPGPLANYGYTF. The CDR3 coding sequence is TGCGCCAGCAGCCCGGGACCGTTAGCTAACTATGGCTACACCTTC.

This clone was seen a handful of times. V and J are TRBV11-3 and TRBJ2-3; D perhaps matches TRBD2 (6 bases). The V gene lost 5 bases and the J gene lost 0 bases, with 15 bases spanning the gap. This CDR3 comprises 16 residues. CDR1 SGHNT and CDR2 YENEEA come from the germline V gene. For the CDR3, the DNA is TGTGCCAGCAGCCTTACGACTGGGACTAGCACAGATACGCAGTATTTT. Amino acid sequence: CASSLTTGTSTDTQYF.

V and J are TRBV12-5 and TRBJ2-2; 13 nucleotides agree with TRBD2. This CDR3 is 16 amino acids long. V dropped 1 base and J dropped 7; count of bases not matched to a gene: 3. Germline CDR1 LGHNT, CDR2 FRNRAP. The CDR3: CASGLGTSGGYGELFF. CDR3 nucleotides: TGTGCTAGTGGTTTGGGGACTAGCGGGGGTTACGGGGAGCTGTTTTTT.

The chain links TRBV18 to TRBJ1-1; 10 bases match TRBD1. V lost 5 bases to trimming and J lost 3 bases; unmatched junction nucleotides: 3. This CDR3 has 14 amino acids. CDR1 and CDR2 from the germline V gene are KGHSH and LQKENI. The CDR3 spells CASSETGGHTEAFF. The CDR3 bases are TGTGCCAGCTCAGAGACAGGGGGCCACACTGAAGCTTTCTTT.

This sequence joins TRBV30 and TRBJ1-2; the D gene is possibly TRBD1 (6 bases). This CDR3 region has 14 residues. The V end lost 3 bases, the J end lost 0 bases, and 11 bases lay between the germline ends. Germline V lookup: CDR1 GTSNPN, CDR2 SVGIG (reference sequence). The chain's CDR3 is CAWSAHRANYGYTF. For the CDR3, the DNA is TGTGCCTGGAGCGCTCACAGGGCTAACTATGGCTACACCTTC.

In its sample, this clone was seen once. An end of the junction differs from the germline gene, which may be a read error. This rearrangement joins TRBV6-4 to TRBJ2-2, with 8 bases fitting TRBD2. This CDR3 is built from 17 residues. In germline, CDR1 is MRHNA, CDR2 SNTAGT. CDR3 nucleotides: TGTGCCAGCAGTCCGCTAGCGGGTGAACTCCCCCGCGGGGGGCTGTTTTTT. This gives the protein CASSPLAGELPRGGLFF.

The CDR3 DNA reads TGCGCCTCCAGCGCCCAGGGTCAGATCAACTATGGCTACACCTTC. It encodes CASSAQGQINYGYTF. This sequence joins TRBV10-2 and TRBJ1-2; D may be TRBD1 (5 bases). The V end was cut by 11 bases, the J end by 2 bases, with 21 bases between. Per germline, CDR1 WSHSY and CDR2 SAAADI. The CDR3 consists of 15 residues.

J is TRBJ2-3 and V is TRBV18, with D unclear. There are 12 residues in the CDR3. Trimming shortened V by 6 bases and J by 4 bases, and 8 bases separated the two germline ends. Looked up from germline, CDR1 is KGHSH and CDR2 is LQKENI. The CDR3 region is CASSVASDTQYF. DNA for the CDR3: TGTGCCAGCTCGGTGGCGTCAGATACGCAGTATTTT.

The rearrangement links TRBV6-8 to TRBJ1-3; TRBD1 might be the D (5 bases). The germline gives CDR1 MNHGY, CDR2 SAAAGT. V shed 5 bases and J shed 7 bases, with 9 bases lying between them. This CDR3 contains 12 residues. In nucleotides, the CDR3 is TGTGCCAGCAGTCAGGGTCGGAACACCATATATTTT. Its translation: CASSQGRNTIYF.

The chain uses TRBV19 and TRBJ1-4; D is unresolved. The germline V gene has CDR1 LNHDA and CDR2 SQIVND (reference sequence). V lost 7 bases, J lost 0 bases, and 12 bases lay in between. There are 15 residues in the CDR3. The CDR3 is CASNGLGSTNEKLFF. For the CDR3, the DNA is TGTGCCAGTAACGGTCTGGGTTCAACTAATGAAAAACTGTTTTTT.

The chain uses TRBV29-1 and TRBJ2-3; 9 nucleotides line up with TRBD2. The junction had 7 bases not matched to a gene; V was cut back by 7 bases and J by 2 bases. Per the germline V gene, CDR1 is SQVTM and CDR2 is ANQGSEA. CDR3 length: 14 amino acids. This CDR3 is CSGERGDSTDTQYF. The CDR3 DNA reads TGCAGCGGCGAGCGGGGGGATTCCACAGATACGCAGTATTTT.

The rearrangement uses TRBV30 and TRBJ2-4; D possibly corresponds to TRBD2 (6 bases). CDR1 and CDR2 (germline): GTSNPN, SVGIG (reference sequence). Deletions cut 2 bases from V and 11 bases from J, with 16 bases between. CDR3 length: 13 amino acids. CDR3: CAWSRPGVIVQYF. The CDR3, as DNA: TGTGCCTGGAGTCGCCCGGGAGTCATTGTTCAGTACTTC.

This clone was observed once. The rearrangement uses TRBV28 and TRBJ1-4; 8 positions match TRBD1. The CDR3 sequence is 14 residues long. The germline V gene has CDR1 MDHEN and CDR2 SYDVKM. V shed 4 bases, J shed 5 bases, and the junction held 3 bases outside the gene matches. As DNA, the CDR3 is TGTGCCAGCAGTTCTGGACAGGGAAATGAAAAACTGTTTTTT. It encodes CASSSGQGNEKLFF.

The chain links TRBV18 to TRBJ1-2, with no clear D. Trimming took 0 bases from V and 4 from J, leaving 12 bases between them. CDR3 length: 15 amino acids. Looked up from germline, CDR1 is KGHSH and CDR2 is LQKENI. In DNA form, the CDR3 reads TGTGCCAGCTCACCACCATTCGGACGGGTCTATGGCTACACCTTC. It codes for CASSPPFGRVYGYTF.